The clone carrying this T cell receptor beta chain was detected a few times. The antigen is undetermined. The data are from a study of cytomegalovirus exposure and HLA in healthy donors. PCR used 60 Vbeta primers and 13 Jbeta primers. Clones were sequenced by immunoSEQ multiplex PCR, and TCRdb holds only the in-frame ones, with some missing. The table lists about 83,000 clones, 75% to 85% of them singletons. Findings of the study overall: Reports showed the classifier diagnosing cytomegalovirus status with high specificity and sensitivity. Testing in vitro showed a few CMV-associated chains specific for CMV antigens.

The V end lost 0 bases, the J end lost 2 bases, and 9 bases lay between the germline ends. Germline V gene data show CDR1 as SGHRS and CDR2 as YFSETQ. The CDR3 contains 14 residues. The chain employs TRBV5-1 and TRBJ2-7, with D maybe TRBD2 (5 bases). The sequence was collected from a woman aged 25 to 45 in good health and CMV-seronegative. The sequenced sample consisted of PBMCs. DNA of the CDR3: TGCGCCAGCAGCTTGGGGGGAGTCCCCTACGAGCAGTACTTC. It encodes CASSLGGVPYEQYF.